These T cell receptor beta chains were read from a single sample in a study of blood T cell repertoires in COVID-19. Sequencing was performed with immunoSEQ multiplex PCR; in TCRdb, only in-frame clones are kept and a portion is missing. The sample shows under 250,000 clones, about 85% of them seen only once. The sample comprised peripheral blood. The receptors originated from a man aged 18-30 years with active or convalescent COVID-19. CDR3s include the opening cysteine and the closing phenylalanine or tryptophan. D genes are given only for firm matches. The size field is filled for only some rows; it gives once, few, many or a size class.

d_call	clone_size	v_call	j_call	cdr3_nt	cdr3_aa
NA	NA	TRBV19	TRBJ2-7	TGTGCCAGTAGTATAGCGGAAGCCGGGACACTCAACGAGCAGTACTTC	CASSIAEAGTLNEQYF
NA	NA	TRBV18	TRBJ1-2	TGTGCCAGCTCACGCGACAGTTCGTTTGGCTACACCTTC	CASSRDSSFGYTF
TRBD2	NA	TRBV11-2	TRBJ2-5	TGTGCCAGCAGCTCCGGGACTAGGGGCTCTGAGACCCAGTACTTC	CASSSGTRGSETQYF
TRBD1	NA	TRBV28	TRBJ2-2	TGTGCCAGCAGCTGGATCCAGGGGGAATTAACCGGGGAGCTGTTTTTT	CASSWIQGELTGELFF
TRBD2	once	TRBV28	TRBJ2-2	TGTGCCAGCAGCCCAGGGACTAGAGGGACCGGGGAGCTGTTTTTT	CASSPGTRGTGELFF
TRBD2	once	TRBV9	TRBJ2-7	TGTGCCAGCAGCGGTCCCGGGACTAACTCCTACGAGCAGTACTTC	CASSGPGTNSYEQYF
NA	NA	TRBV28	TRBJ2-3	TGTGCCAGCCAGGTCCCTGTTTCCGATACGCAGTATTTT	CASQVPVSDTQYF
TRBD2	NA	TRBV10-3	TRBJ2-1	TGTGCCATCAGTCGGACTAGCGGGAGGGCGGGGAACAATGAGCAGTTCTTC	CAISRTSGRAGNNEQFF
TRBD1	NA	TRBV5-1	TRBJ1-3	TGCGCCAGCAGCTTGGGCACGGGACAGGGGTTTGGAAACACCATATATTTT	CASSLGTGQGFGNTIYF
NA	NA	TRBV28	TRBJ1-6	TGTGCCAGCAATCTCCGAGGGGGATCCGGTAATTCACCCCTCCACTTT	CASNLRGGSGNSPLHF
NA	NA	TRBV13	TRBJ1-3	TGTGCCAGCAGCTTACAGGAAAACACCATATATTTT	CASSLQENTIYF
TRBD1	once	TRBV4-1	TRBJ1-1	TGCGCCAGCAGCCACCTGGGGACAGGTGGAAACACTGAAGCTTTCTTT	CASSHLGTGGNTEAFF
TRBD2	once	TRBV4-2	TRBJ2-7	TGTGCCAGCAGCCTAGCTAGCGGGAGAGACTACGAGCAGTACTTC	CASSLASGRDYEQYF
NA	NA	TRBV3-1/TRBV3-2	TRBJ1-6	TGTGCCAGCAGCCACTCCTCCCGGGGGAGCGGGAGTTATTCACCCCTCCACTTT	CASSHSSRGSGSYSPLHF
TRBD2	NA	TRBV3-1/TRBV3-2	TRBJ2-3	TGTGCCAGCAGCCAAGAGGGACTAGCGGGGGGAGGAACAGATACGCAGTATTTT	CASSQEGLAGGGTDTQYF
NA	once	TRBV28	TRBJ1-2	TGTGCCAGCAGTTTATACAGGGCAGATCCCTATGGCTACACCTTC	CASSLYRADPYGYTF
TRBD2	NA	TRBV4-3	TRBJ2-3	TGCGCCAGCAGCCATTTTTCCGGGACTACCCCGATGAGTACGCAGTATTTT	CASSHFSGTTPMSTQYF
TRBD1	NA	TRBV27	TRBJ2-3	TGTGCCAGCACCCTAGGACAGGGTCCCGCAGATACGCAGTATTTT	CASTLGQGPADTQYF